This T cell receptor beta chain was identified during a study of cytotoxic CD8 clonotypes in ibrutinib-treated CLL. TCRdb's table, derived via immunoSEQ multiplex PCR, lists solely in-frame clones and lacks some. Of 50,000 to 65,000 clones in the sample, over 60% were seen once. This CDR3 region has 13 residues. Per the germline V gene, CDR1 is SGHTA and CDR2 is FQGNSA. Between the trimmed V and J ends, which lost 5 bases and 1 base, there was a span of 8 bases. The rearrangement links TRBV7-2 to TRBJ2-5; D not certain. The clonotype was recovered from a human donor with chronic lymphocytic leukemia. This material consisted of PBMCs, taken after 12 months of ibrutinib treatment. CDR3 residues: CASSQGLQETQYF. The CDR3 DNA reads TGTGCCAGCAGCCAAGGCCTCCAAGAGACCCAGTACTTC.